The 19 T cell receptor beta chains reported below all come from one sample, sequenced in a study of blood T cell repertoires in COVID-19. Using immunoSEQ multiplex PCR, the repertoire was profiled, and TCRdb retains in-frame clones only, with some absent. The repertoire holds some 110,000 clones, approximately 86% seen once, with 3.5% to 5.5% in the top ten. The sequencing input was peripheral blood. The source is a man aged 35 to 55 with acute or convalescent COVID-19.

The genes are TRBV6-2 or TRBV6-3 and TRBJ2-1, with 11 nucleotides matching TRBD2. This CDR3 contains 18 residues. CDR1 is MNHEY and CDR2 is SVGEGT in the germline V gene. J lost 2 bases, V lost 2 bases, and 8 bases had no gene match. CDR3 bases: TGTGCCAGCAGTTACACGGGACTAGCGGTACGCCCCTACAATGAGCAGTTCTTC. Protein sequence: CASSYTGLAVRPYNEQFF.

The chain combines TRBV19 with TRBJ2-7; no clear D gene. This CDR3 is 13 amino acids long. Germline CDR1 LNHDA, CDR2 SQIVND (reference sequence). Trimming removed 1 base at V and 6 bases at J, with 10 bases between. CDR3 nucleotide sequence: TGTGCCAGTAGTATAGGGTCCGGTGGCGAGCAGTACTTC. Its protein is CASSIGSGGEQYF.

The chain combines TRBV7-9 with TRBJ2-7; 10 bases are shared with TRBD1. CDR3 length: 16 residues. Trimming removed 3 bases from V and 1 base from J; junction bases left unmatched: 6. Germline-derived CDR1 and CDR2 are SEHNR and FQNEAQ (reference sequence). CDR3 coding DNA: TGTGCCAGCAGCTTCCCTGGACAGGGGGAATCCTACGAGCAGTACTTC. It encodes CASSFPGQGESYEQYF.

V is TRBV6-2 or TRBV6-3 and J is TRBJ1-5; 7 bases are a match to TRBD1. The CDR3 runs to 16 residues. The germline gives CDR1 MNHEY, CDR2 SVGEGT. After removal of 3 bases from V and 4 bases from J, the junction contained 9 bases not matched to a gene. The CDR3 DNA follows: TGTGCCAGCAGTTATAGCCGGACAGGATGGAATCAGCCCCAGCATTTT. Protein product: CASSYSRTGWNQPQHF.

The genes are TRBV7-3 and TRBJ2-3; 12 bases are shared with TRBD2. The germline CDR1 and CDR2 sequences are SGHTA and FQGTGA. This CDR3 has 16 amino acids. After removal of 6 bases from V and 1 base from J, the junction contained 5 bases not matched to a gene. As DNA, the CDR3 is TGTGCCAGCAGGTCGACTAGCGGGGGCCGCACAGATACGCAGTATTTT. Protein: CASRSTSGGRTDTQYF.

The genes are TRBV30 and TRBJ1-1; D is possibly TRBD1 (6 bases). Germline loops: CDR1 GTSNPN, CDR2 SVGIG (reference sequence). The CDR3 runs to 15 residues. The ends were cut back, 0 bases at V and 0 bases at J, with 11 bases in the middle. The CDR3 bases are TGTGCCTGGAGTGTCAGGGGAGGGGTGAACACTGAAGCTTTCTTT. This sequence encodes CAWSVRGGVNTEAFF. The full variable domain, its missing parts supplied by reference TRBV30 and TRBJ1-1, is SQTIHQWPATLVQPVGSPLSLECTVEGTSNPNLYWYRQAAGRGLQLLFYSVGIGQISSEVPQNLSASRPQDRQFILSSKKLLLSDSGFYLCAWSVRGGVNTEAFFGQGTRLTVV.

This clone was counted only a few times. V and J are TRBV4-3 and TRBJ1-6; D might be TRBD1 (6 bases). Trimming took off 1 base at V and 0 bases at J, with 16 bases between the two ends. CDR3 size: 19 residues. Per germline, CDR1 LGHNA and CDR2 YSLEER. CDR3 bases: TGCGCCAGCAGCCAAGCACAACAGGGATCCAGCTCCTATAATTCACCCCTCCACTTT. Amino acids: CASSQAQQGSSSYNSPLHF.

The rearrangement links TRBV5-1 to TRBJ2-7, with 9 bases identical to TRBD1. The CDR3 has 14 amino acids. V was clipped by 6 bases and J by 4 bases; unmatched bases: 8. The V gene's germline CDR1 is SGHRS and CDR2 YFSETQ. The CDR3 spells CASIRDRAIYEQYF. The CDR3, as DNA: TGCGCCAGCATCCGGGACAGGGCCATTTACGAGCAGTACTTC. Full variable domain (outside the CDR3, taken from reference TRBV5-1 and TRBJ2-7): KAGVTQTPRYLIKTRGQQVTLSCSPISGHRSVSWYQQTPGQGLQFLFEYFSETQRNKGNFPGRFSGRQFSNSRSEMNVSTLELGDSALYLCASIRDRAIYEQYFGPGTRLTVT.

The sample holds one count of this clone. The CDR3 loop reads CASKLAGGPDTQYF. The CDR3 DNA reads TGTGCCAGCAAACTAGCGGGGGGCCCAGATACGCAGTATTTT. V and J are TRBV27 and TRBJ2-3, with 12 bases identical to TRBD2. The V segment lost 7 bases and the J segment 4 bases; nucleotides outside the gene matches: 3. Germline CDR1 reads MNHEY; CDR2 reads SMNVEV (reference sequence). The CDR3 is 14 amino acids.

As DNA, the CDR3 is TGCGCCAGCAGCCAAGGGACAGTACTTAATGAAAAACTGTTTTTT. Encoded protein: CASSQGTVLNEKLFF. V and J are TRBV4-1 and TRBJ1-4; a weak D match, TRBD1 (6 bases). Trimming left V 1 base short and J 4 bases short, with 10 bases between. CDR1 is MGHRA, CDR2 YSYEKL, per germline. The CDR3 consists of 15 residues.

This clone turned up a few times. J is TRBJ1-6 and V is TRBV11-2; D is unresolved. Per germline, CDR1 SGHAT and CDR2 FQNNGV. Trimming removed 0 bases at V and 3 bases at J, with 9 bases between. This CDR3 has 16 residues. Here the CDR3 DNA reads TGTGCCAGCAGCTTAGATCTTGGCAGCTATAATTCACCCCTCCACTTT. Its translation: CASSLDLGSYNSPLHF.

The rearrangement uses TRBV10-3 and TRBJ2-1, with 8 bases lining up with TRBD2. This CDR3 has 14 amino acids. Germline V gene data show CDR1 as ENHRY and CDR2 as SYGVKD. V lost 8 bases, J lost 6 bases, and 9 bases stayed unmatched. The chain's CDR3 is CAIAILAELNEQFF. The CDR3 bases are TGTGCCATCGCAATACTAGCGGAGCTCAATGAGCAGTTCTTC.

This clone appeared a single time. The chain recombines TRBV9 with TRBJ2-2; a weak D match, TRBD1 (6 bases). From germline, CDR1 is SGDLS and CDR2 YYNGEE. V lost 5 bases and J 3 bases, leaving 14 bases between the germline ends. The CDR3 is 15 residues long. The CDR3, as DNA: TGTGCCAGCAGAGCGACAGGAGCCTACACCGGGGAGCTGTTTTTT. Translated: CASRATGAYTGELFF.

The CDR3 protein is CASRNRDRNTEAFF. CDR3 bases: TGTGCCAGTAGGAACCGGGACAGGAACACTGAAGCTTTCTTT. V gene TRBV19 combines with J gene TRBJ1-1; 7 bases align to TRBD1. Germline V gene lookup returns CDR1 LNHDA and CDR2 SQIVND (reference sequence). The V segment lost 6 bases and the J segment 1 base; nucleotides outside the gene matches: 5. The CDR3 length is 14 residues.

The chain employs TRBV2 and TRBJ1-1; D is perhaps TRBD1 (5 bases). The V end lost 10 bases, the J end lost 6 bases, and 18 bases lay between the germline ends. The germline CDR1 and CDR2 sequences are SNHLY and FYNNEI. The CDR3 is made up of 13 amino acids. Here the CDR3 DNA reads TGTGCCAACCGAAGGACGGTAGGGGCTGAAGCTTTCTTT. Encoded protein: CANRRTVGAEAFF.

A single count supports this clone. The CDR3: CASSHGGKRANQPQHF. The CDR3, as DNA: TGTGCCAGCAGCCATGGAGGGAAGCGAGCCAATCAGCCCCAGCATTTT. The rearrangement joins TRBV3-1 (or the pseudogene TRBV3-2) to TRBJ1-5; the D is unclear. The CDR3 has 16 amino acids. Germline lookup yields CDR1 LGHDT and CDR2 YNNKEL (reference sequence). V dropped 3 bases and J dropped 3 bases, with 15 bases sitting between them.

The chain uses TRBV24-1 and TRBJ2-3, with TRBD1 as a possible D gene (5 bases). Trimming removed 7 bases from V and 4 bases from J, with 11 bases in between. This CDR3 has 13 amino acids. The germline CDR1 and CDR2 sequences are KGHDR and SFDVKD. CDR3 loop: CATSTGYSDTQYF. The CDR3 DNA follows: TGTGCCACCAGCACAGGTTACTCAGATACGCAGTATTTT.

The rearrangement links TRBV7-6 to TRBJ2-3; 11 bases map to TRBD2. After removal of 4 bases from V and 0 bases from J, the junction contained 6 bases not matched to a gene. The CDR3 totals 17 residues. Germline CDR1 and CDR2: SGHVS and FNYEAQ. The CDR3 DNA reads TGTGCCAGCAGCTCCAAACTAGCGGGAGCTAGCACAGATACGCAGTATTTT. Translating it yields CASSSKLAGASTDTQYF.

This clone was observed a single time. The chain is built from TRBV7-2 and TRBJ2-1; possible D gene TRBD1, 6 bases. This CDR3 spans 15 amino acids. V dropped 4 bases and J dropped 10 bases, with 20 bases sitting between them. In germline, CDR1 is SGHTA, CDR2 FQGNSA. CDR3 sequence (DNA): TGTGCCAGCAGCTCAAACCCGGACAGAGCCAGGGAGCAGTTCTTC. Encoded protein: CASSSNPDRAREQFF.